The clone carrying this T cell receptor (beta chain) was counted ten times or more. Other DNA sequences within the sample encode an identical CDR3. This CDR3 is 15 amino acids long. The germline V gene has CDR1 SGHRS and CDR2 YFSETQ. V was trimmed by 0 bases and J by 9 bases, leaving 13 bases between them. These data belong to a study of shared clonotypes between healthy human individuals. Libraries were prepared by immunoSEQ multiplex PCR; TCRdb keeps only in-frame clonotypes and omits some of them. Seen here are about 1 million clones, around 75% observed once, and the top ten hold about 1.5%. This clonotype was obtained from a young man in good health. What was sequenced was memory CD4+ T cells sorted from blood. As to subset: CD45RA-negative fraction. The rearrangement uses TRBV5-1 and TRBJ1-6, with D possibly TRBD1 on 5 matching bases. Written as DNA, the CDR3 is TGCGCCAGCAGCTTGGAAGGGGCCGATAGTTCACCCCTCCACTTT. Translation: CASSLEGADSSPLHF.